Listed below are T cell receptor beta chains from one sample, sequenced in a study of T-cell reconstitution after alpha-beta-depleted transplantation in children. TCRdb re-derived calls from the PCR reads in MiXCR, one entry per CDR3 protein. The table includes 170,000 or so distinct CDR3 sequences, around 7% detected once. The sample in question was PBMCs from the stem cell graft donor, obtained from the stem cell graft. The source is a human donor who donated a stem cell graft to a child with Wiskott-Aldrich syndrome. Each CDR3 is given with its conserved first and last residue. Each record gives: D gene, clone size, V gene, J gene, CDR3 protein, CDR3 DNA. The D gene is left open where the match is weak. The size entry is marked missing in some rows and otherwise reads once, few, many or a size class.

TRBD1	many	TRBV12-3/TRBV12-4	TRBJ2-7	CASSFRDRQYEQYF	TGTGCCAGCAGTTTCCGGGACAGGCAGTACGAGCAGTACTTC
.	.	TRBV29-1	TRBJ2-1	CSVEDGLTAYNEQFF	TGCAGCGTTGAGGATGGGCTAACAGCCTACAATGAGCAGTTCTTC
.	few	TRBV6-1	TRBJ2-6	CASSEFVSLGVSGANVLTF	TGTGCCAGCAGTGAATTTGTATCGCTAGGGGTCTCTGGGGCCAACGTCCTGACTTTC
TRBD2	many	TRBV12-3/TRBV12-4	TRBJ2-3	CASSLEAGARTDTQYF	TGTGCCAGCAGTTTAGAAGCGGGGGCGCGCACAGATACGCAGTATTTT
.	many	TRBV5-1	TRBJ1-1	CASSSLVNTEAFF	TGCGCCAGCAGCTCCTTAGTTAACACTGAAGCTTTCTTT
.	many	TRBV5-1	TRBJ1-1	CASSLDLTLGTEAFF	TGCGCCAGCAGCTTGGATCTCACACTCGGCACTGAAGCTTTCTTT
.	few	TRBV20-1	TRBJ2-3	CSARQGSTDTQYF	TGCAGTGCTAGACAGGGTAGCACAGATACGCAGTATTTT
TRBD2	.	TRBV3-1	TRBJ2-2	CASRLAGGPGELFF	TGTGCCAGCAGGCTAGCGGGAGGGCCCGGGGAGCTGTTTTTT
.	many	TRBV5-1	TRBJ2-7	CASSKDEGGYEQYF	TGCGCCAGCAGCAAAGACGAGGGGGGCTACGAGCAGTACTTC
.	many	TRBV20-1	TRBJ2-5	CSAREAVQETQYF	TGCAGTGCTAGAGAGGCAGTACAAGAGACCCAGTACTTC
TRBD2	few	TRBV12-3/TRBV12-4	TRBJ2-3	CASTSGTSGGAGADTQYF	TGTGCCAGCACCTCCGGGACTAGCGGGGGGGCGGGGGCAGATACGCAGTATTTT
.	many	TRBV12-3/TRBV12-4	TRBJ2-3	CASSFGGPSSTDTQYF	TGTGCCAGCAGTTTCGGGGGGCCCTCTAGCACAGATACGCAGTATTTT
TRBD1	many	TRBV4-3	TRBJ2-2	CASSQRIGQGANTGELFF	TGCGCCAGCAGCCAAAGGATCGGACAGGGCGCGAACACCGGGGAGCTGTTTTTT
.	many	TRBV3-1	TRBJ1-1	CASSQGSGTAAFF	TGTGCCAGCAGCCAGGGTTCCGGGACTGCAGCTTTCTTT
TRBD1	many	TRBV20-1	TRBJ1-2	CSARVRQGTGYTF	TGCAGTGCTAGAGTCCGACAGGGTACTGGCTACACCTTC
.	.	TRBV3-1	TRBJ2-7	CASSQGMGEQYF	TGTGCCAGCAGCCAAGGCATGGGTGAGCAGTACTTC
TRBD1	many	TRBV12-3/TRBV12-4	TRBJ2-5	CASSPGTGRGETQYF	TGTGCCAGCAGTCCGGGGACAGGGCGGGGAGAGACCCAGTACTTC
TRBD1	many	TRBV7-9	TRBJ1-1	CASRDTGTDLEAFF	TGTGCCAGCAGGGATACCGGGACAGACCTTGAAGCTTTCTTT
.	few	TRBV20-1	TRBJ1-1	CSARIGGLNTEAFF	TGCAGTGCTAGGATCGGGGGCTTGAACACTGAAGCTTTCTTT